This entry features one TCR beta chain sequence. This clone was seen only a few times. What antigen it recognizes has not been identified. Base quality data are lacking; no much larger clone is found one base away. Library generation was performed with the immunoSEQ multiplex PCR assay. The multiplex PCR relied on a mix of 60 forward primers for TCR Vbeta segments and 13 reverse primers for TCR Jbeta segments. The CDR3 region of rearranged TCR beta genes was amplified from genomic DNA with a multiplex PCR assay. The amplified TCR beta libraries were sequenced on the Illumina HiSeq System as 87-base-pair reads. On the authors' methods: A later analysis tallied roughly 78 million unique TCR beta chains across the 640 or so repertoires, and about 10 million of those chains were shared by two or more donors. A nearest-neighbor algorithm error-corrected the raw reads and collapsed the reads into unique sequences, merging closely related sequences to remove PCR and sequencing errors. Alignment of CDR3 sequences to IMGT reference sequences was used to assign V, D and J gene segments. Each retained sequence needed at least a six-nucleotide match to both a V gene segment and a J gene segment. Rearrangements were classified as productive when the CDR3 lacked stop codons and remained in frame with V and J, and all other rearrangements were classified as non-productive. CDR3 was defined by IMGT convention, running from the second conserved V-encoded cysteine to the conserved J-encoded phenylalanine. In an earlier analysis of some 550 of the donors, sequences lacking an unambiguous match to a single V gene segment were excluded. In an earlier analysis of several hundred of the donors, a V segment was called functional when productive rearrangements were above 56.7%, and segregating when the standard deviation between donors exceeded 5%. A statistical classification framework was developed to diagnose cytomegalovirus status using the catalog of TCR beta chain sequences. In a later analysis, TCR nucleotide sequences were compared against IMGT/GENE-DB human TR gene sequences so that V and J genes could be assigned. The TCRdist pipeline was used in a later analysis to assign CDR3 sequences and most-parsimonious VDJ recombination scenarios. In a later analysis, each TCR beta chain was defined by its CDR3 amino acid sequence together with its V-gene family, and reads without a unique V-gene family were excluded. To address suspected cross-contamination and a sequencing artifact, a later analysis removed approximately 590 highly shared, low-generation-probability nucleotide sequences. In a later analysis, a clonal expansion index for each public chain was calculated from normalized within-repertoire ranks of inferred template counts. In a later analysis, generation probabilities were computed using a VDJ recombination model fitted to out-of-frame rearrangements, and the results were checked against IGoR. A later analysis scored TCR-TCR, TCR-HLA and TCR-CMV co-occurrence with hypergeometric tests, applying a repertoire-size bias correction to TCR pairs. To estimate false discovery rates, a later analysis permuted the HLA or CMV assignments 20 times. A later analysis grouped co-occurring TCRs with DBSCAN, adding TCRdist sequence similarity when clustering within HLA-allele-positive subsets. Co-occurrence clustering excluded repertoires with fewer than 30,000 or more than 120,000 public chains, plus five with anomalous nucleotide sharing. In its TCRdb copy, this immuneACCESS table keeps in-frame sequences only and misses some clones. Where compared with another copy, unresolved V genes explain less than half of these, and the others have no known cause. V and J calls and clone size are given by that table; D and trimming were obtained from the DNA. Recorded for this sample are 85,000 to 95,000 clones; approximately 76% of them occurred a single time. Of the sample, around 5% falls within the top ten clones.

This entry belongs to a study of cytomegalovirus exposure and HLA in healthy donors (TCRdb year 2017). For the wider study: In an earlier analysis of 450 to 750 of the donors, approximately 260 Gb of sequence data and just under 120 million unique TCR beta sequences from 180 million or so T cells were reported. A later analysis re-examined previously published TCR beta repertoires from roughly 650 donors and added high-resolution HLA genotyping to investigate patterns of TCR occurrence. To predict cytomegalovirus infection status, the study brought together high-throughput TCR immunosequencing, statistical association of individual TCRs with disease status, and machine learning. Along with the approximately 650-subject first cohort, a separate validation cohort of over a hundred different subjects was used. To decide whether each TCR beta V gene segment behaved as functional or pseudogenic, an earlier analysis of 587 of the donors relied on high-throughput TCR beta sequencing. Among the roughly 370 genotyped donors, around 81% belonged to the genetic ancestry cluster associated with self-reported Caucasian donors. The study was designed to test whether signatures of past pathogen exposure could be identified by cataloging public T cell receptors. About 320 gigabases of sequencing data and 80 million or so unique TCR sequences were included in an early release covering roughly 600 HLA-typed donors. Roughly five DR-DQ haplotypes were handled as single units for association and clustering, since linkage in the cohort was strong. Every repertoire in the discovery cohort had been generated on one and the same sequencing platform. Class I and class II HLA loci were covered by the typing at four-digit resolution. Using immunosequencing, the study profiled T cell repertoires from around 680 subjects and related those repertoires to cytomegalovirus serostatus. Alongside the repertoire data, information on donor age, sex, ethnicity and CMV serostatus was compiled. Among a few hundred genotyped donors of the cohort, an average of approximately 250,000 unique TCR beta nucleotide sequences were sequenced per donor, 15% to 20% of them non-productive. Typing coverage differed by locus: A, B, C, DRB1 and DQB1 were typed in roughly 629-630 donors, DQA1 in 500 to 550, DPA1 in nearly 610, and DPB1 in 400 to 480. In the later analysis, no new phenotypic data were used to find candidate immune exposures; instead, reliance was placed on TCR beta sequences and their occurrence across donors. Genome-wide SNP genotypes for about three fifths of the roughly 670 donors were used in a later genetic analysis, which treated that subset as a discovery cohort. Beyond this particular receptor, the publication reports: In a later analysis, several top co-occurrence clusters were reported to appear linked to parvovirus B19, influenza, CMV and Epstein-Barr virus. In the study, around 150 TCR beta chains were listed as associated with cytomegalovirus. A later genetic analysis reported fewer N-insertions in productive TCRs among donors in an Asian-associated ancestry cluster than the roughly 700-donor mean. A group of highly shared sequence variants was considered likely to be a technical artifact of the sequencing pipeline. In a later analysis, HLA-associated TCR beta chains showed more clonal expansion and lower generation probabilities than non-associated chains that were equally common. Some IMGT-functional V segments, including TRBV6-2 and TRBV6-3, could not be told apart with the 87-base-pair reads, so those segments were excluded. Most TCR sequences were observed very rarely across donors, whereas some public TCRs were present in many individuals. It was suggested by the authors that the approach could potentially be generalized to other disease states and immunological phenotypes. The classifier was reported to diagnose cytomegalovirus status with high specificity and sensitivity in both the original cohort and the validation cohort. Assigning TCR associations to individual alleles was difficult when HLA alleles, especially DR and DQ, strongly co-occurred. Specific HLA alleles were associated with 15,000 to 20,000 TCR beta sequences at a false discovery rate of 0.05 in a later analysis. In vitro tests confirmed that a few of the cytomegalovirus-associated TCR beta chains recognize cytomegalovirus antigens. Most CMV-associated TCR beta chains appeared to be HLA-restricted in a later analysis, and the HLA associations seemed to be driven largely by CMV exposure. Broadly in line with IMGT annotations, most TCR beta V segments showed up in productive rearrangements about 87% or about 30% of the time in an earlier analysis of around 550 of the donors. Immune exposure information for the cohort was limited to CMV serostatus. In a later analysis, TCR association rates were found to vary across HLA loci, with the most associated TCRs seen for DRB1 alleles and the fewest for HLA-C alleles. Because counts were too low, approximately 18 rarely observed V segments, including chromosome 9 orphons, were excluded from the earlier analysis of a few hundred of the donors. V-gene and J-gene trimming of TCR beta chains was associated with a missense DCLRE1C variant in a later genetic analysis, and the association was replicated in an independent cohort. Presence/absence analyses assumed roughly uniform sequencing depth across donors, an assumption that may not hold. A further reported finding was that TCR beta sequences accurately predicted the HLA-A and HLA-B alleles for most subjects in the first cohort. Because HLA typing was unavailable for some donors at each locus, only the typed subset was used in association tests. In this cohort, only TCR beta chains were sequenced, and detectable features were limited by the absence of alpha or paired-chain data. Linkage disequilibrium might explain the correlated functional status among segregating V segments, but an unknown experimental factor could not be ruled out.

The germline V gene specifies SGHTA as CDR1 and FQGNSA as CDR2. Inclusive of the bounding cysteine and phenylalanine, the CDR3 is 13 residues long. The retained sequence is limited to the CDR3, 39 bases, with the frame set at the first base. Trimming leaves V shorter by 5 bases and J shorter by 8 bases, with the junction holding 6 bases beyond the gene matches. The cohort consisted of some 670 healthy bone marrow donors. At the time of sampling, every cohort member was nominally healthy, though immune exposures that went unrecorded were likely present. The donor was CMV seropositive and was included in the group of almost 300 seropositive cohort members. A peripheral blood sample was provided by each donor, and peripheral blood mononuclear cells were used for TCR beta sequencing. Genomic DNA was extracted from the blood cell samples with the Qiagen DNeasy Blood Extraction Kit.

Sequenced material: PBMCs. The chain joins TRBV7-2 to TRBJ1-3, with 7 bases matching TRBD1. The clonotype was recovered from a man younger than 45 in good health and CMV-seropositive. Here the CDR3 is given as CASSLGQLDTIYF. The DNA reads as follows: TGTGCCAGCAGCCTGGGACAGCTGGACACCATATATTTT.